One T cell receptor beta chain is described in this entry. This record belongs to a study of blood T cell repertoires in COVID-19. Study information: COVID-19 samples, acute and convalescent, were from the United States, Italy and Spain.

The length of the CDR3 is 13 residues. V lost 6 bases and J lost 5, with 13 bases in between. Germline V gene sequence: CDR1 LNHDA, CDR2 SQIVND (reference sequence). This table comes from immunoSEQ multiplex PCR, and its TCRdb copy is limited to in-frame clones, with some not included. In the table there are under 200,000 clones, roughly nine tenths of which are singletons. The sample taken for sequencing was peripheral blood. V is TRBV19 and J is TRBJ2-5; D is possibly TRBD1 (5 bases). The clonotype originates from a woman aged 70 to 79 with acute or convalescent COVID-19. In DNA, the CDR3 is TGTGCCAGTAGCGAGCTTAAGGGGGAGACCCAGTACTTC. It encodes CASSELKGETQYF.